Presented here are 15 T cell receptor beta chains from one specimen sequenced in a study of identical twins (dated by TCRdb to 2016 to 2017). Library prep was done by 5' RACE. Sequencing used an Illumina HiSeq 2000. TCRdb trimmed the raw reads at Q25, called clones with MiXCR and kept productive beta chains. CDR3 protein sequences are deduplicated, and each keeps its most common genes and DNA. The sample profile shows fewer than 500,000 distinct CDR3 sequences; approximately 15% of them were found once. The ten largest clonotypes hold approximately 1% of the sample. In addition, the sample was reused for a study of yellow fever vaccine responses in identical twins.

Sample: CD4+ T cells sorted from blood. These receptors were taken from a woman between 18 and 29 years old in good health.

This clonotype appeared a few times. V is TRBV4-2 and J is TRBJ2-2; 11 bases agree with TRBD2. V dropped 0 bases and J dropped 1; count of bases not matched to a gene: 4. The CDR3 spans 18 residues. Germline-derived CDR1 and CDR2 are LGHNA and YNFKEQ. CDR3 DNA sequence: TGTGCCAGCAGCCAAGAAAATCTAGCGGGAGGGAACACCGGGGAGCTGTTTTTT. It yields the protein CASSQENLAGGNTGELFF.

The chain combines TRBV20-1 with TRBJ2-1; D possibly corresponds to TRBD2 (8 bases). Germline CDR1 DFQATT, CDR2 SNEGSKA (reference sequence). The CDR3 totals 13 residues. The CDR3 region has the DNA TGCAGCACGAGCGGGGGACAGTACAATGAGCAGTTCTTC. Protein: CSTSGGQYNEQFF.

This clonotype was recorded at least ten times. The V and J genes are TRBV6-1 and TRBJ1-2, with TRBD1 identical over 7 bases. This CDR3 has 13 amino acids. Losses at the gene ends were 6 bases for V and 2 bases for J; bases not matched to a gene: 3. The germline V gene has CDR1 MNHNS and CDR2 SASEGT. The CDR3 bases are TGTGCCAGCAGGCCGGACAGGAACTATGGCTACACCTTC. Its protein product is CASRPDRNYGYTF.

The sample holds a few counts of this clonotype. The gene calls are TRBV20-1 and TRBJ1-5, with a weak D call TRBD1 (5 bases). CDR1 is DFQATT, CDR2 SNEGSKA, per germline (reference sequence). This CDR3 comprises 13 residues. V was clipped by 5 bases and J by 7 bases, with 15 bases between them. This CDR3 is CSAQGGQGQPQHF. In nucleotides, the CDR3 is TGCAGTGCTCAGGGAGGGCAAGGCCAGCCCCAGCATTTT.

This clonotype was counted at least ten times. This chain joins TRBV7-2 and TRBJ1-5, with 7 bases aligning to TRBD1. The CDR3 runs 14 residues. Unmatched junction bases numbered 9, after V lost 8 bases and J lost 5 bases. Germline CDR1 reads SGHTA; CDR2 reads FQGNSA. The CDR3 loop is CASGRGGFDQPQHF. The CDR3 nucleotides are TGTGCCAGCGGAAGAGGGGGCTTCGATCAGCCCCAGCATTTT.

This clonotype was observed a few times. A read error may account for a junction end that differs from germline. This chain joins TRBV20-1 and TRBJ2-1, with 12 bases aligning to TRBD2. The CDR3 extends over 16 amino acids. Germline V gene data show CDR1 as DFQATT and CDR2 as SNEGSKA (reference sequence). CDR3: CCARSPSSGRANEQFF. The CDR3 DNA is TGCTGTGCTAGGAGCCCATCTAGCGGGAGGGCCAATGAGCAGTTCTTC.

There are many counts of this clonotype. The V gene is TRBV29-1, the J gene TRBJ2-3; tentatively, D is TRBD2 (5 bases). Trimming removed 4 bases from V and 4 bases from J, with 9 bases in between. In germline, CDR1 is SQVTM, CDR2 ANQGSEA. This CDR3 is built from 12 residues. The CDR3 nucleotides read TGCAGCGTTGCCGAGGGTCCAGATACGCAGTATTTT. Its protein product is CSVAEGPDTQYF.

In its sample, this clonotype was seen a few times. This chain joins TRBV20-1 and TRBJ2-5; tentatively, D is TRBD2 (6 bases). Germline CDR1 reads DFQATT; CDR2 reads SNEGSKA (reference sequence). Deletions cut 6 bases from V and 4 bases from J, with 15 bases between. The CDR3 runs 13 residues. The CDR3 here is CSAPEGNRETQYF. The CDR3, as DNA: TGCAGTGCCCCGGAGGGGAATCGAGAGACCCAGTACTTC.

This clonotype was seen a handful of times. The gene calls are TRBV6-2 or TRBV6-3 and TRBJ2-2, with D tentatively TRBD1 (6 bases). V shed 2 bases and J shed 6 bases, with 13 bases lying between them. The CDR3 totals 15 residues. CDR1 and CDR2 from the germline V gene are MNHEY and SVGEGT. The DNA for the CDR3 is TGTGCCAGCAGTTACGAGGGAAAGGGGGCCGGGGAGCTGTTTTTT. Translation: CASSYEGKGAGELFF.

The table lists this clonotype with many counts. This chain links TRBV12-3 or TRBV12-4 with TRBJ1-1, with D possibly matching TRBD1 (5 bases). Trimming shortened V by 0 bases and J by 3 bases, and 5 bases separated the two germline ends. The CDR3 is 13 amino acids. In DNA, the CDR3 is TGTGCCAGCAGTTTAGCCAGGGACACTGAAGCTTTCTTT. This gives the protein CASSLARDTEAFF.

The rearrangement links TRBV20-1 to TRBJ2-5, with 8 bases that match TRBD2. Germline trimming cut 6 bases from V and 5 bases from J; bases unmatched to any gene: 5. In germline, CDR1 is DFQATT, CDR2 SNEGSKA (reference sequence). The CDR3 runs to 12 residues. CDR3 amino acids: CSASGGPETQYF. CDR3 in DNA: TGCAGTGCAAGCGGGGGTCCGGAGACCCAGTACTTC.

The V and J genes are TRBV12-3 or TRBV12-4 and TRBJ2-7; unclear D gene. The ends were cut back, 3 bases at V and 4 bases at J, with 7 bases in the middle. There are 12 residues in the CDR3. DNA for the CDR3: TGTGCCAGCAGTTTGTTTGGTTACGAGCAGTACTTC. Its translation is CASSLFGYEQYF.

The chain employs TRBV7-9 and TRBJ2-3; D is undetermined. Germline values: CDR1 SEHNR, CDR2 FQNEAQ (reference sequence). This CDR3 is built from 13 residues. The germline V and J ends were trimmed by 5 bases and 5 bases, with 11 bases remaining between them. CDR3 sequence reads: CASSPALGDTQYF. In nucleotides, the CDR3 is TGTGCCAGCAGCCCGGCGCTTGGAGATACGCAGTATTTT. The whole variable domain, filled in from reference TRBV7-9 and TRBJ2-3, reads DTGVSQNPRHKITKRGQNVTFRCDPISEHNRLYWYRQTLGQGPEFLTYFQNEAQLEKSRLLSDRFSAERPKGSFSTLEIQRTEQGDSAMYLCASSPALGDTQYFGPGTRLTVL.

This chain links TRBV6-1 with TRBJ2-5; D uncertain. The CDR3 totals 14 residues. Trimming left V 7 bases short and J 6 bases short, with 18 bases between. Looked up from germline, CDR1 is MNHNS and CDR2 is SASEGT. Written as DNA, the CDR3 is TGTGCCAGCATCCCCCGTGTGGGTTTACAGACCCAGTACTTC. This encodes CASIPRVGLQTQYF.

The chain combines TRBV20-1 with TRBJ2-7; D ambiguous. Trimming took off 0 bases at V and 0 bases at J, with 12 bases between the two ends. CDR1 DFQATT and CDR2 SNEGSKA come from the germline V gene (reference sequence). The CDR3 sequence is 15 residues long. CDR3 DNA sequence: TGCAGTGCTAGAGATCTCTCGGCAGGCTCCTACGAGCAGTACTTC. Translated: CSARDLSAGSYEQYF.